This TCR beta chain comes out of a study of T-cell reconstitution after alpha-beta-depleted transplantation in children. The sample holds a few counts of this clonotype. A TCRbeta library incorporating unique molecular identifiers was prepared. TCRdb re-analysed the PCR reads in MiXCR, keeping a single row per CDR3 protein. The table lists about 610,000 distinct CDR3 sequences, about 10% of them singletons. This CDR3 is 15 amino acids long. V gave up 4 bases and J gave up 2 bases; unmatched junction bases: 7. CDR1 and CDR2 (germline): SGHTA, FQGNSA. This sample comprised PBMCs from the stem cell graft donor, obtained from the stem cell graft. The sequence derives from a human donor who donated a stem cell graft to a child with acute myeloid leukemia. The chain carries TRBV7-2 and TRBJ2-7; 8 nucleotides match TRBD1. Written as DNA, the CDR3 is TGTGCCAGCAGCTATGGACAGGGAATGACCTACGAGCAGTACTTC. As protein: CASSYGQGMTYEQYF.